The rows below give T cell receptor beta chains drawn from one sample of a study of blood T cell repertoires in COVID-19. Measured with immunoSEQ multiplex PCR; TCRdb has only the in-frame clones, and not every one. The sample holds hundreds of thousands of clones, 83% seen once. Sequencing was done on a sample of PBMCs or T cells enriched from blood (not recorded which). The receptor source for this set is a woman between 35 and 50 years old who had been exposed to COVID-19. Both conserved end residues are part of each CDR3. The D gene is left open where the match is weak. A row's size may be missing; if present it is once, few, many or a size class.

CDR3 protein: CASSIRDRGRVNEQYF
CDR3 DNA: TGTGCCAGCAGCATCCGGGACAGGGGGCGAGTAAACGAGCAGTACTTC
J gene: TRBJ2-7
D gene: TRBD1
clone size: -
CDR3 length: 16
V gene: TRBV5-4

CDR3 protein: CASSSTGARNYGYTF
CDR3 DNA: TGTGCCAGTAGTTCCACAGGGGCCCGCAACTATGGCTACACCTTC
J gene: TRBJ1-2
D gene: TRBD1
clone size: -
CDR3 length: 15
V gene: TRBV19

CDR3 protein: CATSDLGQGGDEKLFF
CDR3 DNA: TGTGCCACCAGTGACCTGGGACAGGGAGGGGATGAAAAACTGTTTTTT
J gene: TRBJ1-4
D gene: TRBD1
clone size: -
CDR3 length: 16
V gene: TRBV24-1

CDR3 protein: CASSLLPSGGRTGELFF
CDR3 DNA: TGTGCCAGCAGCTTACTGCCTAGCGGGGGCCGCACCGGGGAGCTGTTTTTT
J gene: TRBJ2-2
D gene: TRBD2
clone size: -
CDR3 length: 17
V gene: TRBV7-2

CDR3 protein: CAWSPRVGAAGNTIYF
CDR3 DNA: TGTGCCTGGAGTCCAAGGGTGGGGGCGGCCGGAAACACCATATATTTT
J gene: TRBJ1-3
D gene: -
clone size: once
CDR3 length: 16
V gene: TRBV30

CDR3 protein: CASSLAILRTGNNEQYF
CDR3 DNA: TGCGCCAGCAGCTTGGCCATCCTAAGGACAGGAAATAACGAGCAGTACTTC
J gene: TRBJ2-7
D gene: TRBD1
clone size: -
CDR3 length: 17
V gene: TRBV5-1

CDR3 protein: CAISDRVETQYF
CDR3 DNA: TGTGCCATCAGTGACAGGGTGGAGACCCAGTACTTC
J gene: TRBJ2-5
D gene: -
clone size: few
CDR3 length: 12
V gene: TRBV10-3

CDR3 protein: CASRVEGEQFF
CDR3 DNA: TGTGCCAGCAGGGTAGAGGGTGAGCAGTTCTTC
J gene: TRBJ2-1
D gene: -
clone size: few
CDR3 length: 11
V gene: TRBV2

CDR3 protein: CASTGGFLYEQYF
CDR3 DNA: TGTGCCAGCACGGGGGGGTTCCTCTACGAGCAGTACTTC
J gene: TRBJ2-7
D gene: TRBD2
clone size: -
CDR3 length: 13
V gene: TRBV6-5

CDR3 protein: CASTPRDRNLQFF
CDR3 DNA: TGTGCCAGCACCCCGAGGGACAGGAATTTGCAGTTCTTC
J gene: TRBJ2-1
D gene: TRBD1
clone size: -
CDR3 length: 13
V gene: TRBV12-3/TRBV12-4

CDR3 protein: CASSLNWDRGGNTIYF
CDR3 DNA: TGTGCCAGCAGTTTAAATTGGGACAGGGGCGGAAACACCATATATTTT
J gene: TRBJ1-3
D gene: TRBD1
clone size: -
CDR3 length: 16
V gene: TRBV28

CDR3 protein: CASSFFARGQTSTEAFF
CDR3 DNA: TGCGCCAGCAGCTTCTTTGCCAGGGGGCAAACTTCCACTGAAGCTTTCTTT
J gene: TRBJ1-1
D gene: TRBD1
clone size: -
CDR3 length: 17
V gene: TRBV5-1

CDR3 protein: CASSYFRSGGNEQFF
CDR3 DNA: TGTGCCAGCAGTTATTTTAGGTCAGGGGGAAATGAGCAGTTCTTC
J gene: TRBJ2-1
D gene: TRBD1
clone size: once
CDR3 length: 15
V gene: TRBV27

CDR3 protein: CAWSVGFPGDSPLHF
CDR3 DNA: TGTGCCTGGAGTGTAGGGTTCCCCGGGGATTCACCCCTCCACTTT
J gene: TRBJ1-6
D gene: -
clone size: -
CDR3 length: 15
V gene: TRBV30

CDR3 protein: CASSWGGVNEAFF
CDR3 DNA: TGCGCCAGCAGCTGGGGGGGAGTTAATGAAGCTTTCTTT
J gene: TRBJ1-1
D gene: -
clone size: few
CDR3 length: 13
V gene: TRBV5-1

CDR3 protein: CASSQGSRGPYGYTF
CDR3 DNA: TGCGCCAGCAGCCAAGGGAGCAGGGGTCCTTATGGCTACACCTTC
J gene: TRBJ1-2
D gene: -
clone size: few
CDR3 length: 15
V gene: TRBV4-1

CDR3 protein: CASRTGNTGELFF
CDR3 DNA: TGTGCCAGCAGGACAGGGAACACCGGGGAGCTGTTTTTT
J gene: TRBJ2-2
D gene: TRBD1
clone size: few
CDR3 length: 13
V gene: TRBV19

CDR3 protein: CASSVVGTPLPGNSPLHF
CDR3 DNA: TGTGCCAGCAGCGTAGTGGGGACACCTCTCCCAGGGAATTCACCCCTCCACTTT
J gene: TRBJ1-6
D gene: -
clone size: -
CDR3 length: 18
V gene: TRBV9

CDR3 protein: CASSPQSPGTNTGELFF
CDR3 DNA: TGTGCCAGCTCACCCCAATCCCCCGGGACGAACACCGGGGAGCTGTTTTTT
J gene: TRBJ2-2
D gene: -
clone size: -
CDR3 length: 17
V gene: TRBV18

CDR3 protein: CASSPSSSPPTQYF
CDR3 DNA: TGTGCCAGCAGCCCTAGTTCCTCGCCGCCGACCCAGTACTTC
J gene: TRBJ2-5
D gene: -
clone size: -
CDR3 length: 14
V gene: TRBV7-6

CDR3 protein: CASSFGGDAAYEQYF
CDR3 DNA: TGTGCCAGCAGCTTCGGGGGTGACGCGGCCTACGAGCAGTACTTC
J gene: TRBJ2-7
D gene: -
clone size: -
CDR3 length: 15
V gene: TRBV5-6

CDR3 protein: CASSRDKGRRNSPLHF
CDR3 DNA: TGTGCCAGTAGTAGGGACAAGGGACGTAGAAATTCACCCCTCCACTTT
J gene: TRBJ1-6
D gene: -
clone size: -
CDR3 length: 16
V gene: TRBV19

CDR3 protein: CASSRGGRKETQYF
CDR3 DNA: TGCGCCAGCAGCCGAGGGGGCAGAAAAGAGACCCAGTACTTC
J gene: TRBJ2-5
D gene: TRBD1
clone size: -
CDR3 length: 14
V gene: TRBV5-1

CDR3 protein: CATSSGPSETQYF
CDR3 DNA: TGTGCCACGTCTAGCGGGCCCTCAGAGACCCAGTACTTC
J gene: TRBJ2-5
D gene: TRBD2
clone size: -
CDR3 length: 13
V gene: TRBV2

CDR3 protein: CASSSAGGQGAWEQYF
CDR3 DNA: TGTGCCAGCAGCTCGGCGGGGGGACAGGGGGCATGGGAGCAGTACTTC
J gene: TRBJ2-7
D gene: TRBD1
clone size: -
CDR3 length: 16
V gene: TRBV5-8

CDR3 protein: CASSYGRGWQETQYF
CDR3 DNA: TGTGCCAGCAGTTACGGCAGGGGGTGGCAAGAGACCCAGTACTTC
J gene: TRBJ2-5
D gene: TRBD1
clone size: -
CDR3 length: 15
V gene: TRBV6-2/TRBV6-3

CDR3 protein: CASSLSGQGNQPQHF
CDR3 DNA: TGTGCCAGCAGCTTATCCGGACAGGGCAATCAGCCCCAGCATTTT
J gene: TRBJ1-5
D gene: TRBD1
clone size: -
CDR3 length: 15
V gene: TRBV7-9

CDR3 protein: CASSDSVGYTF
CDR3 DNA: TGTGCCAGCAGTGACTCGGTTGGCTACACCTTC
J gene: TRBJ1-2
D gene: -
clone size: -
CDR3 length: 11
V gene: TRBV2

CDR3 protein: CASSYSTVWSGDTQYF
CDR3 DNA: TGTGCCAGCAGTTACTCGACAGTCTGGAGTGGGGATACGCAGTATTTT
J gene: TRBJ2-3
D gene: -
clone size: -
CDR3 length: 16
V gene: TRBV6-5

CDR3 protein: CASSPAGRSTDTQYF
CDR3 DNA: TGTGCCAGTAGCCCAGCGGGGCGTAGCACAGATACGCAGTATTTT
J gene: TRBJ2-3
D gene: TRBD2
clone size: -
CDR3 length: 15
V gene: TRBV19

CDR3 protein: CASSSVPGGYGYTF
CDR3 DNA: TGTGCCAGCAGTTCGGTACCAGGGGGCTATGGCTACACCTTC
J gene: TRBJ1-2
D gene: TRBD1
clone size: -
CDR3 length: 14
V gene: TRBV27

CDR3 protein: CASSLMRRGTGRVEQYF
CDR3 DNA: TGTGCCAGCAGCTTAATGCGGCGGGGGACAGGGAGGGTCGAGCAGTACTTC
J gene: TRBJ2-7
D gene: TRBD1
clone size: -
CDR3 length: 17
V gene: TRBV7-2

CDR3 protein: CASAQEGALGTQYF
CDR3 DNA: TGTGCCAGTGCGCAGGAGGGGGCCCTTGGGACCCAGTACTTC
J gene: TRBJ2-5
D gene: -
clone size: -
CDR3 length: 14
V gene: TRBV3-1/TRBV3-2

CDR3 protein: CASSTKTSGIGTDTQYF
CDR3 DNA: TGCGCCAGCAGCACAAAGACTAGCGGGATCGGCACAGATACGCAGTATTTT
J gene: TRBJ2-3
D gene: TRBD2
clone size: once
CDR3 length: 17
V gene: TRBV5-1

CDR3 protein: CASSLQGGETEAFF
CDR3 DNA: TGTGCCAGCAGCTTACAGGGAGGGGAAACTGAAGCTTTCTTT
J gene: TRBJ1-1
D gene: -
clone size: -
CDR3 length: 14
V gene: TRBV11-3

CDR3 protein: CASSAGQGDNTEAFF
CDR3 DNA: TGCGCCAGCAGCGCCGGACAGGGGGATAACACTGAAGCTTTCTTT
J gene: TRBJ1-1
D gene: TRBD1
clone size: -
CDR3 length: 15
V gene: TRBV5-1

CDR3 protein: CASSFGENTEAFF
CDR3 DNA: TGTGCCAGCAGCTTCGGGGAGAACACTGAAGCTTTCTTT
J gene: TRBJ1-1
D gene: -
clone size: few
CDR3 length: 13
V gene: TRBV5-4

CDR3 protein: CASSTQGTEAFF
CDR3 DNA: TGTGCCAGCAGTACACAGGGAACAGAAGCTTTCTTT
J gene: TRBJ1-1
D gene: -
clone size: once
CDR3 length: 12
V gene: TRBV28

CDR3 protein: CASSKGLAGGTDTQYF
CDR3 DNA: TGTGCCAGCAGTAAGGGACTAGCGGGGGGCACAGATACGCAGTATTTT
J gene: TRBJ2-3
D gene: TRBD2
clone size: once
CDR3 length: 16
V gene: TRBV28

CDR3 protein: CASSLASVSYEQYF
CDR3 DNA: TGCGCCAGCAGCTTGGCCTCGGTCTCCTACGAGCAGTACTTC
J gene: TRBJ2-7
D gene: -
clone size: -
CDR3 length: 14
V gene: TRBV5-1

CDR3 protein: CASSPGAGDTQYF
CDR3 DNA: TGTGCCAGCAGCCCGGGTGCGGGAGATACGCAGTATTTT
J gene: TRBJ2-3
D gene: -
clone size: -
CDR3 length: 13
V gene: TRBV7-9

CDR3 protein: CASSQDLGDWQPQHF
CDR3 DNA: TGCGCCAGCAGCCAAGATCTCGGGGACTGGCAGCCCCAGCATTTT
J gene: TRBJ1-5
D gene: -
clone size: -
CDR3 length: 15
V gene: TRBV4-1

CDR3 protein: CASSLVGGYEQYF
CDR3 DNA: TGTGCCAGCAGTTTAGTCGGGGGCTACGAGCAGTACTTC
J gene: TRBJ2-7
D gene: -
clone size: -
CDR3 length: 13
V gene: TRBV28

CDR3 protein: CASSPSMDRGSYGYTF
CDR3 DNA: TGTGCCAGCTCACCAAGTATGGACAGGGGGTCTTATGGCTACACCTTC
J gene: TRBJ1-2
D gene: TRBD1
clone size: -
CDR3 length: 16
V gene: TRBV18

CDR3 protein: CASSIDLQGAYEQYF
CDR3 DNA: TGTGCCAGTAGTATAGATCTACAGGGGGCCTACGAGCAGTACTTC
J gene: TRBJ2-7
D gene: TRBD1
clone size: -
CDR3 length: 15
V gene: TRBV19

CDR3 protein: CASSFGQGYNEQFF
CDR3 DNA: TGCGCCAGCAGCTTTGGGCAGGGGTACAATGAGCAGTTCTTC
J gene: TRBJ2-1
D gene: -
clone size: -
CDR3 length: 14
V gene: TRBV5-1

CDR3 protein: CASSQDMASGGTGTQYF
CDR3 DNA: TGCGCCAGCAGCCAAGATATGGCTAGCGGGGGAACGGGGACCCAGTACTTC
J gene: TRBJ2-5
D gene: TRBD2
clone size: -
CDR3 length: 17
V gene: TRBV4-1

CDR3 protein: CASSLGGGVDTGELFF
CDR3 DNA: TGTGCCAGCAGCCTAGGTGGCGGGGTCGACACCGGGGAGCTGTTTTTT
J gene: TRBJ2-2
D gene: -
clone size: -
CDR3 length: 16
V gene: TRBV7-2

CDR3 protein: CASSSNPGQPQHF
CDR3 DNA: TGTGCCAGCAGTTCAAACCCGGGGCAGCCCCAGCATTTT
J gene: TRBJ1-5
D gene: -
clone size: -
CDR3 length: 13
V gene: TRBV6-5

CDR3 protein: CASSLEGGSSEQYF
CDR3 DNA: TGTGCCAGCAGCTTGGAAGGAGGTTCCAGCGAGCAGTACTTC
J gene: TRBJ2-7
D gene: -
clone size: -
CDR3 length: 14
V gene: TRBV5-6

CDR3 protein: CASSRDWGSYNEQFF
CDR3 DNA: TGTGCCAGCAGCCGGGACTGGGGGTCCTACAATGAGCAGTTCTTC
J gene: TRBJ2-1
D gene: -
clone size: once
CDR3 length: 15
V gene: TRBV3-1/TRBV3-2

CDR3 protein: CASSPQGEKLFF
CDR3 DNA: TGTGCCAGCAGCCCCCAGGGAGAAAAACTGTTTTTT
J gene: TRBJ1-4
D gene: -
clone size: -
CDR3 length: 12
V gene: TRBV7-6

CDR3 protein: CASSPGSRGQETQYF
CDR3 DNA: TGCGCCAGCAGCCCCGGTAGTAGGGGACAAGAGACCCAGTACTTC
J gene: TRBJ2-5
D gene: -
clone size: -
CDR3 length: 15
V gene: TRBV5-1

CDR3 protein: CASSQVAGRGYEQYF
CDR3 DNA: TGTGCCAGCAGCCAAGTGGCAGGGAGGGGCTACGAGCAGTACTTC
J gene: TRBJ2-7
D gene: TRBD2
clone size: -
CDR3 length: 15
V gene: TRBV3-1/TRBV3-2

CDR3 protein: CASNPSGNEAFF
CDR3 DNA: TGTGCCAGCAACCCGTCGGGTAATGAAGCTTTCTTT
J gene: TRBJ1-1
D gene: -
clone size: -
CDR3 length: 12
V gene: TRBV5-8